This T cell receptor (beta chain) was recorded in a study of T cells in Graves' hyperthyroidism and ophthalmopathy. Study-level information: Peripheral blood was acquired at first diagnosis, ahead of any therapy whatsoever. Study results and caveats: Model-based prediction identified ophthalmopathy a median 6.5 months prior to its onset. By a 13 V-J model, ophthalmopathy was set apart from stable hyperthyroidism.

Germline-derived CDR1 and CDR2 are MNHGY and SVAAGI. This CDR3 comprises 12 residues. A note on this clonotype: Its antigen is not known. The junction shows a germline mismatch at one end, possibly a read error.

The TCR beta CDR3 regions underwent amplification using RNA transcripts as the source. Researchers ran a first-round RT-PCR on the TCR CDR3 using the HTBI primer set. TCRdb ran MiXCR on the multiplex PCR reads and lists one entry per CDR3 protein. The profile covers about 620,000 distinct CDR3 sequences, with 15% to 20% appearing a single time and over 3.5% taken by the ten largest. The chain combines TRBV6-9 with TRBJ2-5; no clear D gene. The sequence was collected from a woman aged 25 to 39 with Graves' hyperthyroidism. The source material was blood. The DNA for the CDR3 is TGTGCCAGAAGTTACTTCGATGGGGCCCAGTACTTC. Translation gives CARSYFDGAQYF.